This T cell receptor beta chain was sequenced in a study of blood T cell repertoires in COVID-19. Libraries were prepared by immunoSEQ multiplex PCR; TCRdb keeps only in-frame clonotypes and omits some of them. The profile shows roughly 93,000 clones, 70% to 90% of them singletons. The CDR3 sequence is 15 residues long. Germline V lookup: CDR1 SGHAT, CDR2 FQNNGV. Germline trimming cut 6 bases from V and 8 bases from J; bases unmatched to any gene: 8. The gene calls are TRBV11-2 and TRBJ2-2; the match to TRBD1 covers 11 bases. The sequenced material came from peripheral blood. The sequence was obtained from a man between 50 and 59 years old with acute or convalescent COVID-19. The CDR3 DNA is TGTGCCAGCAGGATGGGACAGGGGGTCCAGGGGGAGCTGTTTTTT. Its protein is CASRMGQGVQGELFF.